The rows below give T cell receptor beta chains drawn from one sample of a study of response to subunit inactivated influenza vaccine. TCRdb called the RT-PCR reads again in MiXCR, with one record for every CDR3 protein. Among 600,000 to 850,000 distinct CDR3 sequences listed, 11% to 15% were seen once. The sample here was PBMCs from blood, taken 14 to 15 days before vaccination. All receptors derive from a man between 50 and 59 years old who received an inactivated influenza vaccine. CDR3s include the opening cysteine and the closing phenylalanine or tryptophan. The order of the fields is clone size, D gene, V gene, J gene, CDR3 protein, CDR3 DNA. A D gene is named only where the DNA matches it firmly. The size entry is marked missing in some rows and otherwise reads once, few, many or a size class.

clone size: -
D gene: -
V gene: TRBV6-2/TRBV6-3
J gene: TRBJ2-1
CDR3 protein: CASRGSYNEQFF
CDR3 DNA: TGTGCCAGCAGGGGCTCCTACAATGAGCAGTTCTTC

clone size: few
D gene: TRBD1
V gene: TRBV12-3/TRBV12-4
J gene: TRBJ2-3
CDR3 protein: CASSFSGTAGTDTQYF
CDR3 DNA: TGTGCCAGCAGTTTTTCCGGGACAGCTGGCACAGATACGCAGTATTTT

clone size: few
D gene: TRBD2
V gene: TRBV11-2
J gene: TRBJ2-3
CDR3 protein: CASSLERGGPYTQYF
CDR3 DNA: TGTGCCAGCAGCTTAGAGCGGGGGGGACCCTATACGCAGTATTTT

clone size: -
D gene: TRBD2
V gene: TRBV4-3
J gene: TRBJ2-1
CDR3 protein: CASSQAGLAGVYNEQFF
CDR3 DNA: TGCGCCAGCAGCCAAGCCGGACTAGCGGGGGTATACAATGAGCAGTTCTTC

clone size: many
D gene: -
V gene: TRBV4-1
J gene: TRBJ2-3
CDR3 protein: CASSPSSSTDTQYF
CDR3 DNA: TGCGCCAGCAGCCCGAGCTCTAGCACAGATACGCAGTATTTT

clone size: -
D gene: -
V gene: TRBV3-1
J gene: TRBJ1-1
CDR3 protein: CASSQVKTGGPTEAFF
CDR3 DNA: TGTGCCTCCTCCCAAGTCAAGACAGGTGGTCCCACTGAAGCTTTCTTT

clone size: few
D gene: -
V gene: TRBV2
J gene: TRBJ2-7
CDR3 protein: CASSRTVSGEQYF
CDR3 DNA: TGTGCCAGCAGTAGGACAGTATCCGGCGAGCAGTACTTC

clone size: few
D gene: -
V gene: TRBV12-3/TRBV12-4
J gene: TRBJ1-1
CDR3 protein: CASSPGLFTEAFF
CDR3 DNA: TGTGCCAGCAGCCCCGGACTGTTCACTGAAGCTTTCTTT

clone size: few
D gene: -
V gene: TRBV2
J gene: TRBJ1-1
CDR3 protein: CASSRGIEAFF
CDR3 DNA: TGTGCCAGCAGCAGGGGAATTGAAGCTTTCTTT

clone size: few
D gene: -
V gene: TRBV15
J gene: TRBJ2-1
CDR3 protein: CATSREREYLGEQFF
CDR3 DNA: TGTGCCACCAGCAGAGAACGGGAATATCTAGGTGAGCAGTTCTTC

clone size: few
D gene: TRBD2
V gene: TRBV29-1
J gene: TRBJ2-3
CDR3 protein: CSVVAGYTDTQYF
CDR3 DNA: TGCAGCGTGGTAGCGGGATACACAGATACGCAGTATTTT

clone size: many
D gene: -
V gene: TRBV12-3/TRBV12-4
J gene: TRBJ2-1
CDR3 protein: CASSLAGAVEQFF
CDR3 DNA: TGTGCCAGCAGTTTAGCGGGAGCGGTCGAGCAGTTCTTC

clone size: -
D gene: TRBD1
V gene: TRBV2
J gene: TRBJ1-4
CDR3 protein: CASSPQGAKGEKLFF
CDR3 DNA: TGTGCCAGCAGCCCACAGGGGGCCAAGGGGGAAAAACTGTTTTTT

clone size: few
D gene: -
V gene: TRBV2
J gene: TRBJ2-5
CDR3 protein: CASSVLPRGGETQYF
CDR3 DNA: TGTGCCAGCAGTGTCCTTCCTAGGGGCGGAGAGACCCAGTACTTC

clone size: -
D gene: -
V gene: TRBV5-1
J gene: TRBJ2-7
CDR3 protein: CASSFTGGASGRLSYEQYF
CDR3 DNA: TGCGCCAGCAGCTTCACAGGGGGCGCAAGCGGGAGGCTATCCTACGAGCAGTACTTC

clone size: few
D gene: -
V gene: TRBV6-2/TRBV6-3
J gene: TRBJ1-5
CDR3 protein: CASSGRYSNQPQHF
CDR3 DNA: TGTGCCAGCAGCGGCAGGTATAGCAATCAGCCCCAGCATTTT

clone size: -
D gene: -
V gene: TRBV11-2
J gene: TRBJ2-7
CDR3 protein: CASSLDLPWEQYF
CDR3 DNA: TGTGCTAGCAGCTTAGATCTTCCTTGGGAGCAGTACTTC

clone size: -
D gene: TRBD2
V gene: TRBV7-6
J gene: TRBJ2-5
CDR3 protein: CASSPSGGAETQYF
CDR3 DNA: TGTGCCAGCAGCCCAAGCGGGGGGGCGGAGACCCAGTACTTC

clone size: few
D gene: -
V gene: TRBV29-1
J gene: TRBJ2-7
CDR3 protein: CSVELGDAYDEQYF
CDR3 DNA: TGCAGCGTTGAACTCGGGGACGCCTACGACGAGCAGTACTTC